These T cell receptor beta chains were read from a single sample in a study of CD8 T cells in Susac syndrome. MiXCR was run by TCRdb on the immunoSEQ multiplex PCR reads, yielding one entry per CDR3 protein. The data contain 250,000 to 300,000 distinct CDR3 sequences, approximately 85% of them seen just once; the ten biggest clones take up approximately 0.2%. Sequenced: CD8+ T cells from PBMCs. All receptors come from a human donor with multiple sclerosis. Each CDR3 is given with its conserved first and last residue. D genes are given only for firm matches. Clone size is given for some rows only: seen once, a few or many times, or a class if the clone is expanded.

d_gene: TRBD2
v_gene: TRBV4-1
j_gene: TRBJ2-7
len: 15
abundance: NA
CDR3nt: TGCGCCAGCAGCCAGGGGCGGGAGTGGGCCTACGAGCAGTACTTC
CDR3aa: CASSQGREWAYEQYF

d_gene: TRBD2
v_gene: TRBV20-1
j_gene: TRBJ2-5
len: 16
abundance: once
CDR3nt: TGCAGTGCTAGAGTCCCATTGGGGGGGTTTAAGGAGACCCAGTACTTC
CDR3aa: CSARVPLGGFKETQYF

d_gene: NA
v_gene: TRBV4-3
j_gene: TRBJ2-7
len: 16
abundance: NA
CDR3nt: TGCGCCAGCAGCCAGGAGCCCCAGGGGCTCGCCTACGAGCAGTACTTC
CDR3aa: CASSQEPQGLAYEQYF

d_gene: TRBD2
v_gene: TRBV7-8
j_gene: TRBJ2-1
len: 15
abundance: once
CDR3nt: TGTGCCGGCAGCTTAGCGGGGGGAGCGTACAATGAGCAGTTCTTC
CDR3aa: CAGSLAGGAYNEQFF

d_gene: NA
v_gene: TRBV9
j_gene: TRBJ2-1
len: 17
abundance: NA
CDR3nt: TGTGCCAGCAGCGCCACCCACTCGATAGTCGGGTACAATGAGCAGTTCTTC
CDR3aa: CASSATHSIVGYNEQFF

d_gene: TRBD1
v_gene: TRBV3-1
j_gene: TRBJ1-2
len: 16
abundance: NA
CDR3nt: TGTGCCAGCAGCTTACCGGACAGGGGGCCCAACTATGGCTACACCTTC
CDR3aa: CASSLPDRGPNYGYTF

d_gene: TRBD1
v_gene: TRBV11-2
j_gene: TRBJ1-5
len: 21
abundance: once
CDR3nt: TGTGCCAGCAGCTTCCCCGATACTTGGGACAGGCCTTCCCCCTGGGGTCAGCCCCAGCATTTT
CDR3aa: CASSFPDTWDRPSPWGQPQHF

d_gene: NA
v_gene: TRBV29-1
j_gene: TRBJ1-1
len: 14
abundance: NA
CDR3nt: TGCAGCGTGGCCCATACAAGCATGAACACTGAAGCTTTCTTT
CDR3aa: CSVAHTSMNTEAFF

d_gene: TRBD2
v_gene: TRBV9
j_gene: TRBJ2-3
len: 16
abundance: NA
CDR3nt: TGTGCCAGCAGCGTAGCGTCGGGAGGGGTGGCAGATACGCAGTATTTT
CDR3aa: CASSVASGGVADTQYF

d_gene: TRBD1
v_gene: TRBV11-3
j_gene: TRBJ2-7
len: 15
abundance: NA
CDR3nt: TGTGCCAGCAGCTTAAGTACAGGGGACGGCTACGAGCAGTACTTC
CDR3aa: CASSLSTGDGYEQYF

d_gene: NA
v_gene: TRBV27
j_gene: TRBJ2-5
len: 14
abundance: NA
CDR3nt: TGTGCCAGCAGTTTGTCCCGCTACCAAGAGACCCAGTACTTC
CDR3aa: CASSLSRYQETQYF

d_gene: NA
v_gene: TRBV29-1
j_gene: TRBJ1-1
len: 12
abundance: NA
CDR3nt: TGCAGCGTTGAGGCGGAGAACACTGAAGCTTTCTTT
CDR3aa: CSVEAENTEAFF

d_gene: NA
v_gene: TRBV12-3/TRBV12-4
j_gene: TRBJ2-7
len: 13
abundance: NA
CDR3nt: TGTGCCAGCAGTTTATTATCCGCCTACGAGCAGTACTTC
CDR3aa: CASSLLSAYEQYF

d_gene: TRBD2
v_gene: TRBV27
j_gene: TRBJ2-7
len: 13
abundance: NA
CDR3nt: TGTGCCAGCAGTCCGGGACTAGACTACGAGCAGTACTTC
CDR3aa: CASSPGLDYEQYF

d_gene: NA
v_gene: TRBV7-6
j_gene: TRBJ1-1
len: 16
abundance: once
CDR3nt: TGTGCCAGCAGCTTAGAGAGTCGCGATGTGAACACTGAAGCTTTCTTT
CDR3aa: CASSLESRDVNTEAFF

d_gene: NA
v_gene: TRBV11-3
j_gene: TRBJ2-1
len: 17
abundance: NA
CDR3nt: TGTGCCAGCAGCATCCGCCCCATCATTACCTACTACAATGAGCAGTTCTTC
CDR3aa: CASSIRPIITYYNEQFF

d_gene: TRBD1
v_gene: TRBV28
j_gene: TRBJ2-4
len: 17
abundance: NA
CDR3nt: TGTGCCAGCAGTCCTCCCCTCTACGGGACAGGGGTGGACATTCAGTACTTC
CDR3aa: CASSPPLYGTGVDIQYF

d_gene: NA
v_gene: TRBV5-1
j_gene: TRBJ2-3
len: 13
abundance: NA
CDR3nt: TGCGCCAGCAGCTTCCTTGGGGGAGATACGCAGTATTTT
CDR3aa: CASSFLGGDTQYF

d_gene: NA
v_gene: TRBV30
j_gene: TRBJ2-1
len: 15
abundance: NA
CDR3nt: TGTGCCTGGACCGACCCAGGGGGGGCCTACAATGAGCAGTTCTTC
CDR3aa: CAWTDPGGAYNEQFF

d_gene: NA
v_gene: TRBV19
j_gene: TRBJ2-1
len: 14
abundance: NA
CDR3nt: TGTGCCAGTAAGAGATCGGGTAGGGGCAATGAGCAGTTCTTC
CDR3aa: CASKRSGRGNEQFF

d_gene: TRBD1
v_gene: TRBV6-5
j_gene: TRBJ1-2
len: 13
abundance: NA
CDR3nt: TGTGCCAGCATGCGACAGGGTTTGGATGGCTACACCTTC
CDR3aa: CASMRQGLDGYTF

d_gene: TRBD1
v_gene: TRBV7-6
j_gene: TRBJ1-1
len: 14
abundance: few
CDR3nt: TGTGCCAGCAGCTCGGACAGGATGAACACTGAAGCTTTCTTT
CDR3aa: CASSSDRMNTEAFF

d_gene: NA
v_gene: TRBV20-1
j_gene: TRBJ2-7
len: 13
abundance: NA
CDR3nt: TGCAGTGCTAGCGCAGGGAATTCCAACGAGCAGTACTTC
CDR3aa: CSASAGNSNEQYF

d_gene: NA
v_gene: TRBV4-3
j_gene: TRBJ2-1
len: 14
abundance: NA
CDR3nt: TGCGCCAGCAGCCAAGACGGCAGTTACAATGAGCAGTTCTTC
CDR3aa: CASSQDGSYNEQFF

d_gene: NA
v_gene: TRBV7-9
j_gene: TRBJ2-6
len: 17
abundance: NA
CDR3nt: TGTGCCAGCAGCCCGAAACCAGGAAATGGTGGGGCCAACGTCCTGACTTTC
CDR3aa: CASSPKPGNGGANVLTF

d_gene: NA
v_gene: TRBV4-1
j_gene: TRBJ1-5
len: 15
abundance: NA
CDR3nt: TGCGCCAGCAGCCAAGAAGGACGGAGTCAAACTCCCCAGCATTTT
CDR3aa: CASSQEGRSQTPQHF

d_gene: NA
v_gene: TRBV4-3
j_gene: TRBJ1-2
len: 14
abundance: NA
CDR3nt: TGCGCCAGCAGCCAAGATAGAGCAGCATTAGGCTACACCTTC
CDR3aa: CASSQDRAALGYTF

d_gene: NA
v_gene: TRBV5-1
j_gene: TRBJ2-1
len: 14
abundance: NA
CDR3nt: TGCGCCAGCAGCCCTTACCGGGACGGGAATGAGCAGTTCTTC
CDR3aa: CASSPYRDGNEQFF

d_gene: NA
v_gene: TRBV11-2
j_gene: TRBJ1-4
len: 14
abundance: NA
CDR3nt: TGTGCCAGCAGCGCACGGGGCACTAATGAAAAACTGTTTTTT
CDR3aa: CASSARGTNEKLFF

d_gene: NA
v_gene: TRBV11-2
j_gene: TRBJ2-1
len: 12
abundance: NA
CDR3nt: TGTGCCAGCAGCTTCTTACTCCCTGAGCAGTTCTTC
CDR3aa: CASSFLLPEQFF

d_gene: NA
v_gene: TRBV6-2/TRBV6-3
j_gene: TRBJ1-5
len: 13
abundance: few
CDR3nt: TGTGCCAGCACCCTATATAGCAATCAGCCCCAGCATTTT
CDR3aa: CASTLYSNQPQHF

d_gene: NA
v_gene: TRBV3-1
j_gene: TRBJ2-1
len: 15
abundance: NA
CDR3nt: TGTGCCAGCAGCCAAGGGGACTTAGGGCTCAATGAGCAGTTCTTC
CDR3aa: CASSQGDLGLNEQFF

d_gene: TRBD2
v_gene: TRBV20-1
j_gene: TRBJ2-1
len: 17
abundance: NA
CDR3nt: TGCAGTGCTAGAAAAGTAGGTGCGGGAGTCTCCTACAATGAGCAGTTCTTC
CDR3aa: CSARKVGAGVSYNEQFF

d_gene: TRBD1
v_gene: TRBV4-1
j_gene: TRBJ2-7
len: 12
abundance: few
CDR3nt: TGCGCCAGCAGCCAGGGACAGACCGAGCAGTACTTC
CDR3aa: CASSQGQTEQYF

d_gene: TRBD1
v_gene: TRBV5-1
j_gene: TRBJ2-7
len: 14
abundance: NA
CDR3nt: TGCGCCAGCAGCGCCGGACAGGGTTGGTACGAGCAGTACTTC
CDR3aa: CASSAGQGWYEQYF

d_gene: TRBD1
v_gene: TRBV30
j_gene: TRBJ2-7
len: 14
abundance: NA
CDR3nt: TGTGCCTGGTCGACAGGGGTTAACCCCTACGAGCAGTACTTC
CDR3aa: CAWSTGVNPYEQYF

d_gene: TRBD2
v_gene: TRBV20-1
j_gene: TRBJ2-5
len: 18
abundance: NA
CDR3nt: TGCAGTGCGCACCCCTCCGAGACTAGCGGGAGTCTTGGAGAGACCCAGTACTTC
CDR3aa: CSAHPSETSGSLGETQYF

d_gene: TRBD2
v_gene: TRBV5-6
j_gene: TRBJ2-7
len: 14
abundance: NA
CDR3nt: TGTGCCAGCAGCCGTAGCGGGAGCTCCTACGAGCAGTACTTC
CDR3aa: CASSRSGSSYEQYF

d_gene: TRBD1
v_gene: TRBV16
j_gene: TRBJ2-1
len: 16
abundance: NA
CDR3nt: TGTGCCAGCAGCCAAATCAGACAGGGGGCGATCCATGAGCAGTTCTTC
CDR3aa: CASSQIRQGAIHEQFF

d_gene: NA
v_gene: TRBV19
j_gene: TRBJ1-5
len: 15
abundance: once
CDR3nt: TGTGCCAGTAGTGGACCAGGGGAGGAGAATCAGCCCCAGCATTTT
CDR3aa: CASSGPGEENQPQHF

d_gene: NA
v_gene: TRBV7-6
j_gene: TRBJ2-2
len: 14
abundance: NA
CDR3nt: TGTGCCAGCAGCTTCGAGGGGAACACCGGGGAGCTGTTTTTT
CDR3aa: CASSFEGNTGELFF

d_gene: NA
v_gene: TRBV9
j_gene: TRBJ1-3
len: 16
abundance: NA
CDR3nt: TGTGCCAGCAGCAAAGCAGGGATTCCCTCTGGAAACACCATATATTTT
CDR3aa: CASSKAGIPSGNTIYF

d_gene: NA
v_gene: TRBV11-2
j_gene: TRBJ2-7
len: 14
abundance: NA
CDR3nt: TGTGCCAGCAGCGTTACGGGGGAGGTGTGGGAGCAGTACTTC
CDR3aa: CASSVTGEVWEQYF

d_gene: TRBD1
v_gene: TRBV7-8
j_gene: TRBJ1-4
len: 15
abundance: NA
CDR3nt: TGTGCCAGCAGCTCGCAGACAGGGGTTAATGAAAAACTGTTTTTT
CDR3aa: CASSSQTGVNEKLFF

d_gene: NA
v_gene: TRBV5-5
j_gene: TRBJ1-1
len: 13
abundance: NA
CDR3nt: TGTGCCAGCACCCCCTCGGGGGGGACTGAAGCTTTCTTT
CDR3aa: CASTPSGGTEAFF

d_gene: TRBD2
v_gene: TRBV29-1
j_gene: TRBJ2-7
len: 16
abundance: NA
CDR3nt: TGCAGCGTTGAAGGAGCGGGAGGGACCCAGCTCTACGAGCAGTACTTC
CDR3aa: CSVEGAGGTQLYEQYF

d_gene: NA
v_gene: TRBV6-2/TRBV6-3
j_gene: TRBJ2-3
len: 13
abundance: NA
CDR3nt: TGTGCCAGCAGGTCCACAGAGACAGATACGCAGTATTTT
CDR3aa: CASRSTETDTQYF

d_gene: NA
v_gene: TRBV7-2
j_gene: TRBJ2-7
len: 15
abundance: NA
CDR3nt: TGTGCCAGCAGCCGGGGCGGCGGGTCCTCCTACGAGCAGTACTTC
CDR3aa: CASSRGGGSSYEQYF

d_gene: TRBD2
v_gene: TRBV30
j_gene: TRBJ2-7
len: 12
abundance: NA
CDR3nt: TGTGCCTGGAACGGGGGGTCCTACGAGCAGTACTTC
CDR3aa: CAWNGGSYEQYF

d_gene: NA
v_gene: TRBV30
j_gene: TRBJ1-5
len: 13
abundance: NA
CDR3nt: TGTGCCTGGAGTGTACTAAGGGGTCAGCCCCAGCATTTT
CDR3aa: CAWSVLRGQPQHF

d_gene: NA
v_gene: TRBV4-3
j_gene: TRBJ2-7
len: 13
abundance: NA
CDR3nt: TGCGCCAGCAGCCAAGAGGGACACTACGAGCAGTACTTC
CDR3aa: CASSQEGHYEQYF

d_gene: TRBD2
v_gene: TRBV4-3
j_gene: TRBJ2-1
len: 17
abundance: NA
CDR3nt: TGCGCCAGCAGCCAAGATCAGTCCAGCGGGGCCTACAATGAGCAGTTCTTC
CDR3aa: CASSQDQSSGAYNEQFF

d_gene: NA
v_gene: TRBV7-6
j_gene: TRBJ1-1
len: 16
abundance: NA
CDR3nt: TGTGCCAGCAGCTTAGATCGACATCAACTGAACACTGAAGCTTTCTTT
CDR3aa: CASSLDRHQLNTEAFF